This TCR beta chain was documented in a study of T cell responses to AZD1222 COVID-19 vaccine. Repertoires were generated with immunoSEQ multiplex PCR, while TCRdb's copy carries only in-frame clones and drops some. The sample has over 85,000 clones, over 85% seen once; the top ten hold more than 2%. Study conclusions and caveats: Among the donors, most were white British and more were female, and clonal diversity was possibly underestimated.

To note about this clone: The antigen is undetermined.

This CDR3 is 16 amino acids long. Trimming stripped 4 bases from V and 4 bases from J, with 19 bases between. Germline values: CDR1 SGHDN, CDR2 FVKESK. This sequence was found in an adult who received the AZD1222 COVID-19 vaccine. J is TRBJ1-1 and V is TRBV14, with D possibly being TRBD1 (5 bases). The material sequenced was peripheral blood, taken 28 days after the second AZD1222 dose. CDR3 sequence reads: CASSRIVGDGGTEAFF. Here the CDR3 DNA reads TGTGCCAGCAGCCGAATTGTGGGGGACGGAGGCACTGAAGCTTTCTTT.